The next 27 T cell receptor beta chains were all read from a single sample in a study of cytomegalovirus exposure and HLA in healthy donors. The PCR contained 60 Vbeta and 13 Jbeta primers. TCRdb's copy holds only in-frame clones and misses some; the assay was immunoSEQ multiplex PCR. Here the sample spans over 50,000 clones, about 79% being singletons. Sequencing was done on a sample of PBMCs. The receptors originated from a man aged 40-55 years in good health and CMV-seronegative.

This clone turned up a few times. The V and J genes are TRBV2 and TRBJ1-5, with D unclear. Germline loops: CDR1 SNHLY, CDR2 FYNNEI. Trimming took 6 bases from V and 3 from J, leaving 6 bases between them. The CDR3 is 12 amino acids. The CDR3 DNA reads TGTGCCAGCAGGCGAGACAATCAGCCCCAGCATTTT. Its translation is CASRRDNQPQHF.

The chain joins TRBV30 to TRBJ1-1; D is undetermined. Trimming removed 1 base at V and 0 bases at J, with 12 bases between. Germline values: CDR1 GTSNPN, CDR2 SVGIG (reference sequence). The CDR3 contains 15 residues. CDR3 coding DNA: TGTGCCTGGAGTGCCCAGTCTCCATTGAACACTGAAGCTTTCTTT. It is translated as CAWSAQSPLNTEAFF.

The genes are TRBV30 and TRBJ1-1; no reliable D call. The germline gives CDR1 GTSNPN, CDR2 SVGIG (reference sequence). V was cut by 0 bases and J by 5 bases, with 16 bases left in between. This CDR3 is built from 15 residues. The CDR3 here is CAWSVRTPGVTEAFF. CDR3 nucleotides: TGTGCCTGGAGTGTGAGGACCCCCGGGGTTACTGAAGCTTTCTTT.

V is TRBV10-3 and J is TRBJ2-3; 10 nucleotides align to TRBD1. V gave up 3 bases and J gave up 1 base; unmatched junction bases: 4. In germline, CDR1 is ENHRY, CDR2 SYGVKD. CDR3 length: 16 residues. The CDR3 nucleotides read TGTGCCATCAGTGATTCCGGACAGGGGGGCACAGATACGCAGTATTTT. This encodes CAISDSGQGGTDTQYF.

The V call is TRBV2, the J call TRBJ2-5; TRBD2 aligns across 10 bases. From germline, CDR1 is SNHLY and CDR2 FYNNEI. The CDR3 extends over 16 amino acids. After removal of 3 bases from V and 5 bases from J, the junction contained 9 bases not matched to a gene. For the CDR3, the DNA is TGTGCCAGCAGTGACTTTCCCGGGACTAGCGACGAGACCCAGTACTTC. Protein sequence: CASSDFPGTSDETQYF.

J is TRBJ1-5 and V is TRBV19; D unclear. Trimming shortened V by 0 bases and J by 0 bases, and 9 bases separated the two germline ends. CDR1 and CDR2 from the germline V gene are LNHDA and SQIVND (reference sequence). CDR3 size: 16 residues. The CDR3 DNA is TGTGCCAGTAGTATAGAGGGCGGGATTAGCAATCAGCCCCAGCATTTT. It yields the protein CASSIEGGISNQPQHF.

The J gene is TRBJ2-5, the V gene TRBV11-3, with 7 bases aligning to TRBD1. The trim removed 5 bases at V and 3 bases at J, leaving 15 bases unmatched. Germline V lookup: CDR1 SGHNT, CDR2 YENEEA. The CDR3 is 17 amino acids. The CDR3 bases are TGTGCCAGCAGCCCGGCAGGAGACAGGGCAACTGAAGAGACCCAGTACTTC. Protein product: CASSPAGDRATEETQYF.

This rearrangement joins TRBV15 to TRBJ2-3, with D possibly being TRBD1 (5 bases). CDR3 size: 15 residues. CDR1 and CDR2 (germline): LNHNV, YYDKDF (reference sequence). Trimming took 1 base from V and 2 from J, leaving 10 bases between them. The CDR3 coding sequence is TGTGCCACCAGCAGAGGACAGTTCCCCACAGATACGCAGTATTTT. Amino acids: CATSRGQFPTDTQYF.

The CDR3 nucleotides are TGTGCTAGTGGTTTGATTAGCGGGGGGAGTGAGACCCAGTACTTC. It specifies CASGLISGGSETQYF. This chain joins TRBV12-5 and TRBJ2-5; 10 nucleotides line up with TRBD2. The trim removed 2 bases at V and 5 bases at J, leaving 5 bases unmatched. The CDR3 loop spans 15 amino acids. Germline V gene sequence: CDR1 LGHNT, CDR2 FRNRAP.

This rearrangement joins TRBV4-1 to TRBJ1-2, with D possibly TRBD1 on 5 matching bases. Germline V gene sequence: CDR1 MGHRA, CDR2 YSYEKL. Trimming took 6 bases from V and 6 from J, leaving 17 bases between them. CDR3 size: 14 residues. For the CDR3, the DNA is TGCGCCAGCAGTCAAAGTCGGGGGTTAGATGGCTACACCTTC. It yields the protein CASSQSRGLDGYTF.

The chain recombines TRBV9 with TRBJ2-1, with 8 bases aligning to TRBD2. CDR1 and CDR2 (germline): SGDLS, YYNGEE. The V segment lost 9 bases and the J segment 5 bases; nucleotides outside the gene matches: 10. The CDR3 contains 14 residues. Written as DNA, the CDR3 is TGTGCCACCTCTAGAACTAGCGGCCACAATGAGCAGTTCTTC. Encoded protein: CATSRTSGHNEQFF.

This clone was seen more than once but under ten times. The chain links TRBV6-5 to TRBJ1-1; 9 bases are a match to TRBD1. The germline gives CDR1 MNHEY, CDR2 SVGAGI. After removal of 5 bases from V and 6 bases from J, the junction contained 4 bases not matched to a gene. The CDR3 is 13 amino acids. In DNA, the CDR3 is TGTGCCAGCAGTAAGACAGGGGGGCCTGAAGCTTTCTTT. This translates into CASSKTGGPEAFF.

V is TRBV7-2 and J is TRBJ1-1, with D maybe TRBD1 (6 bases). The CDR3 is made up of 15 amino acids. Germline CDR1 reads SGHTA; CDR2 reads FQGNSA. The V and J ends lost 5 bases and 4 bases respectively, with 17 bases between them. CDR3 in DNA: TGTGCCAGCAGCAAAGACGGGGGGCTAGGCACTGAAGCTTTCTTT. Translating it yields CASSKDGGLGTEAFF. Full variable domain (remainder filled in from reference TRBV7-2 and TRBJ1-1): GAGVSQSPSNKVTEKGKDVELRCDPISGHTALYWYRQSLGQGLEFLIYFQGNSAPDKSGLPSDRFSAERTGGSVSTLTIQRTQQEDSAVYLCASSKDGGLGTEAFFGQGTRLTVV.

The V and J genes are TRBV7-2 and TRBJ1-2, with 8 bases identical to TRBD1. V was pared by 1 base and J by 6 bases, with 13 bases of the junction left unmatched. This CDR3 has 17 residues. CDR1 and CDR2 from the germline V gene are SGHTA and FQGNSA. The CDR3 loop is CASSLGTWTGQIDGYTF. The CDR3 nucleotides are TGTGCCAGCAGCTTAGGGACGTGGACAGGGCAAATAGATGGCTACACCTTC.

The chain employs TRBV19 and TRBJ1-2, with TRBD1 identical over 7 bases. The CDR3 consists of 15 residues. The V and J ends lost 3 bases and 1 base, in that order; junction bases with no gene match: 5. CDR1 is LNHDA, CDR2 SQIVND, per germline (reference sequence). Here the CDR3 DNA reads TGTGCCAGTAGTATCGTACAGGGGAGTAACTATGGCTACACCTTC. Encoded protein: CASSIVQGSNYGYTF.

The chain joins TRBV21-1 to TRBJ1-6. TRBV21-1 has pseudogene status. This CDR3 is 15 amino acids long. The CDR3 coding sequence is TGTGCCAGCAGCCGGGGGTTACTACCGAATTCACCCCTCCACTTT. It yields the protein CASSRGLLPNSPLHF.

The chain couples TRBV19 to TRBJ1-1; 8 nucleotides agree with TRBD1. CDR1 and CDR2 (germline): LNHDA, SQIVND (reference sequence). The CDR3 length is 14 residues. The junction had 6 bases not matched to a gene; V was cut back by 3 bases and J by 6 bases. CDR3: CASSIRTGLPEAFF. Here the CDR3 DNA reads TGTGCCAGTAGTATTAGGACAGGGCTGCCTGAAGCTTTCTTT. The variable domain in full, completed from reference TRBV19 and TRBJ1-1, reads DGGITQSPKYLFRKEGQNVTLSCEQNLNHDAMYWYRQDPGQGLRLIYYSQIVNDFQKGDIAEGYSVSREKKESFPLTVTSAQKNPTAFYLCASSIRTGLPEAFFGQGTRLTVV.

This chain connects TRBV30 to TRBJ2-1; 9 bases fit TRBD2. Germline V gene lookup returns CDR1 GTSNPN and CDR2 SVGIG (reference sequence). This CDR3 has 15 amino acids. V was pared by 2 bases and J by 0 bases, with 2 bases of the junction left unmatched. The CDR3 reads CAWSLAGASYNEQFF. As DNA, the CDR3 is TGTGCCTGGAGTTTAGCGGGGGCCTCCTACAATGAGCAGTTCTTC. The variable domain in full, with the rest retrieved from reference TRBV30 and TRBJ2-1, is SQTIHQWPATLVQPVGSPLSLECTVEGTSNPNLYWYRQAAGRGLQLLFYSVGIGQISSEVPQNLSASRPQDRQFILSSKKLLLSDSGFYLCAWSLAGASYNEQFFGPGTRLTVL.

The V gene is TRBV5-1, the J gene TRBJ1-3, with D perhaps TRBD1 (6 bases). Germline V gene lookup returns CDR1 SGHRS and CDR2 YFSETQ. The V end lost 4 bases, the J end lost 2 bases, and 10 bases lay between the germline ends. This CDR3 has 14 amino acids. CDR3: CASSDRTAGNTIYF. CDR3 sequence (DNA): TGCGCCAGCAGCGACCGGACAGCTGGAAACACCATATATTTT.

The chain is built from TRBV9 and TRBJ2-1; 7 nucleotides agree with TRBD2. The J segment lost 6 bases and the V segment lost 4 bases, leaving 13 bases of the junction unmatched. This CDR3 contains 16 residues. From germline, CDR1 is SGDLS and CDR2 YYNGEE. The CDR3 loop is CASSLLWGGVGNEQFF. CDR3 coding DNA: TGTGCCAGCAGCCTACTCTGGGGGGGGGTTGGCAATGAGCAGTTCTTC.

CDR3 bases: TGTGCCAGCAGTTTAGTGGTAGGAGGGGTGAGAGCTTTCTTT. The encoded protein is CASSLVVGGVRAFF. This sequence joins TRBV28 and TRBJ1-1; TRBD1 might be the D (5 bases). CDR3 length: 14 residues. Germline lookup yields CDR1 MDHEN and CDR2 SYDVKM. V lost 2 bases and J 10 bases, leaving 17 bases between the germline ends.

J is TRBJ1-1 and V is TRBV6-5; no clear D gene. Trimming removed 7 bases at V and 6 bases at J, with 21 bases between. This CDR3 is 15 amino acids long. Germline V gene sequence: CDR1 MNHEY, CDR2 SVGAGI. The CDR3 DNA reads TGTGCCAGCACCGGGGTGACCCTAGGGTTTGCTGAAGCTTTCTTT. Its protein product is CASTGVTLGFAEAFF.

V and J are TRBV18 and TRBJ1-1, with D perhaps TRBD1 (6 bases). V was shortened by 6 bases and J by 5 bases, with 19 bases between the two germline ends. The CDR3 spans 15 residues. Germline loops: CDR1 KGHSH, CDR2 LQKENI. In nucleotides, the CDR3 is TGTGCCAGCTCGCCGGTAAACAGGGTGATAACTGAAGCTTTCTTT. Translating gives CASSPVNRVITEAFF.

The CDR3 DNA reads TGTGCCAGCAGCATACAAGAGACCCAGTACTTC. Translation: CASSIQETQYF. The chain links TRBV11-2 to TRBJ2-5; no clear D. The V and J ends lost 5 bases and 2 bases respectively, with 3 bases between them. The CDR3 sequence is 11 residues long. The germline gives CDR1 SGHAT, CDR2 FQNNGV.

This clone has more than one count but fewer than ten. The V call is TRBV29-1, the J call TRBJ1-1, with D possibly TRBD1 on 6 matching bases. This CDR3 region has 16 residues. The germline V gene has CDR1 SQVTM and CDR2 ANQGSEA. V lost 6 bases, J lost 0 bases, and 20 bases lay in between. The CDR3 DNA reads TGCAGCGTGGTGATTGAGGACAGAGTCATGAACACTGAAGCTTTCTTT. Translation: CSVVIEDRVMNTEAFF.

CDR3: CASIQTPLAGDWETQYF. For the CDR3, the DNA is TGTGCCAGCATCCAAACCCCCCTAGCGGGGGATTGGGAGACCCAGTACTTC. The V gene is TRBV5-6, the J gene TRBJ2-5, with 10 bases that match TRBD2. The CDR3 contains 17 residues. The germline gives CDR1 SGHDT, CDR2 YYEEEE. V lost 6 bases and J lost 5; bases outside the gene matches: 16.

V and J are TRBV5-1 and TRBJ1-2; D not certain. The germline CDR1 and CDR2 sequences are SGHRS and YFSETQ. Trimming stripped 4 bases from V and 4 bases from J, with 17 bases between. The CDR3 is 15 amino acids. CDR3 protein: CASSLQGPPGYGYTF. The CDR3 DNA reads TGCGCCAGCAGCCTACAAGGCCCCCCGGGCTATGGCTACACCTTC. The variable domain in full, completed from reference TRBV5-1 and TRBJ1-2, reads KAGVTQTPRYLIKTRGQQVTLSCSPISGHRSVSWYQQTPGQGLQFLFEYFSETQRNKGNFPGRFSGRQFSNSRSEMNVSTLELGDSALYLCASSLQGPPGYGYTFGSGTRLTVV.